This T cell receptor beta chain stems from a study of T cell responses to AZD1222 COVID-19 vaccine. V lost 2 bases and J lost 2, with 7 bases in between. Germline CDR1 and CDR2: SGHVS and FQNEAQ. CDR3 size: 14 residues. Clones were sequenced by immunoSEQ multiplex PCR, and TCRdb holds only the in-frame ones, with some missing. The sample holds tens of thousands of clones, about 89% seen once. This chain joins TRBV7-8 and TRBJ1-5; D gene uncertain. The sequenced sample was peripheral blood, obtained on day 0 of AZD1222 vaccination. The source is an adult in good health. This CDR3 reads CASSLSRGNQPQHF. The CDR3, as DNA: TGTGCCAGCAGCTTAAGTAGGGGCAATCAGCCCCAGCATTTT.